These T cell receptor beta chains were read from a single sample in a study of blood T cell repertoires in COVID-19. Sequencing was performed with immunoSEQ multiplex PCR; in TCRdb, only in-frame clones are kept and a portion is missing. The sample carries under 150,000 clones, approximately 85% recorded once. Sequenced material: peripheral blood. The receptors come from a woman aged 55-69 years with COVID-19, enrolled during active disease. CDR3s include the opening cysteine and the closing phenylalanine or tryptophan. A D gene is named only where the DNA matches it firmly. Only some rows state a clone size, as once, few, many or a class for expanded clones.

J gene | D gene | V gene | clone size | CDR3 protein | CDR3 DNA
TRBJ1-3 | NA | TRBV19 | few | CASSPTGRRVTIYF | TGTGCCAGTAGCCCTACCGGGAGACGGGTCACCATATATTTT
TRBJ1-1 | TRBD1 | TRBV6-5 | NA | CASSGEQGAFREAFF | TGTGCCAGTTCTGGGGAACAGGGGGCGTTTAGGGAAGCTTTCTTT
TRBJ2-7 | TRBD2 | TRBV6-1 | NA | CASSEAGTSGSYEQYF | TGTGCCAGCAGTGAAGCAGGGACTAGCGGCTCCTACGAGCAGTACTTC
TRBJ2-3 | NA | TRBV5-6 | NA | CASSSTGTGTDTQYF | TGTGCCAGCAGCTCGACAGGCACCGGCACAGATACGCAGTATTTT
TRBJ1-1 | TRBD1 | TRBV5-1 | NA | CASSDRVNTEAFF | TGCGCCAGCAGTGACAGGGTGAACACTGAAGCTTTCTTT
TRBJ2-7 | NA | TRBV21-1 | NA | CASSKPARASGEQYF | TGTGCCAGCAGCAAACCGGCGCGGGCCTCGGGGGAGCAGTACTTC
TRBJ2-7 | TRBD2 | TRBV9 | NA | CASSVGSGGFEQYF | TGTGCCAGCAGCGTAGGGAGCGGGGGATTCGAGCAGTACTTC
TRBJ1-4 | NA | TRBV10-3 | NA | CATAGGSYRGHNEKLFF | TGTGCCACCGCAGGAGGGTCATACCGCGGTCATAATGAAAAACTGTTTTTT
TRBJ1-1 | NA | TRBV7-8 | NA | CASSSQTGRGTEAFF | TGTGCCAGCAGCTCACAAACAGGGAGGGGGACTGAAGCTTTCTTT
TRBJ2-4 | NA | TRBV6-5 | NA | CASRDQGSKNIQYF | TGTGCCAGCAGGGATCAGGGGTCCAAAAACATTCAGTACTTC
TRBJ2-6 | NA | TRBV11-2 | NA | CASSLQGSGANVLTF | TGTGCCAGCAGCTTACAGGGGTCTGGGGCCAACGTCCTGACTTTC
TRBJ2-5 | TRBD1 | TRBV29-1 | NA | CSVRTGVETQYF | TGCAGCGTAAGGACAGGGGTGGAGACCCAGTACTTC
TRBJ2-6 | TRBD2 | TRBV19 | NA | CASSILRGADSGANVLTF | TGTGCCAGTAGTATTCTGCGGGGGGCTGACTCTGGGGCCAACGTCCTGACTTTC
TRBJ1-6 | TRBD1 | TRBV27 | many | CASSRDRVYSPLHF | TGTGCCAGCAGTCGAGACAGGGTTTACTCACCCCTCCACTTT
TRBJ1-3 | NA | TRBV6-5 | NA | CASSLTGITGNTIYF | TGTGCCAGCAGTTTAACAGGGATTACTGGAAACACCATATATTTT
TRBJ1-1 | TRBD1 | TRBV18 | once | CASSPFAAGGGTEAFF | TGTGCCAGCTCACCGTTTGCAGCAGGGGGCGGCACTGAAGCTTTCTTT
TRBJ1-2 | TRBD1 | TRBV9 | few | CASSPRTGADLNYGYTF | TGTGCCAGCAGTCCCAGGACAGGGGCCGACCTTAACTATGGCTACACCTTC
TRBJ1-3 | NA | TRBV30 | NA | CAWSGGSGNTIYF | TGTGCCTGGAGTGGAGGCTCTGGAAACACCATATATTTT
TRBJ2-3 | NA | TRBV5-1 | NA | CASSPVGVQSGDTQYF | TGCGCCAGCAGCCCCGTCGGGGTCCAAAGTGGAGATACGCAGTATTTT
TRBJ1-6 | NA | TRBV6-2/TRBV6-3 | NA | CASRYTGSSYNSPLHF | TGTGCCAGCAGGTACACAGGGAGCTCCTATAATTCACCCCTCCACTTT